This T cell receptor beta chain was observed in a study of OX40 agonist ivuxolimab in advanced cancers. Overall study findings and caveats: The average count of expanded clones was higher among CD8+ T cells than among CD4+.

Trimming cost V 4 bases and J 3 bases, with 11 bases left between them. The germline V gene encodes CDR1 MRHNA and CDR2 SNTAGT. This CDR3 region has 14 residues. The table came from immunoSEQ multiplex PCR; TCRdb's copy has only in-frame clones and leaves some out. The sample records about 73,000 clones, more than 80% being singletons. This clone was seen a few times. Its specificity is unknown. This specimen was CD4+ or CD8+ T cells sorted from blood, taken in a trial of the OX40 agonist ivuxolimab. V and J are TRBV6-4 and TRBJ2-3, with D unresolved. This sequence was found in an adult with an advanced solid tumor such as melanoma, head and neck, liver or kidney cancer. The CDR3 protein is CASSGGTGTDTQYF. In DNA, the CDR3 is TGTGCCAGCAGTGGAGGCACCGGAACAGATACGCAGTATTTT.